A selection of T cell receptor beta chains follows, all from one sample in a study of molecular identifiers for immune sequencing clone quantification. TCRdb fed the PCR reads into MiXCR, producing one record per CDR3 protein. The table includes around 470,000 distinct CDR3 sequences, under 30% detected once. The sequenced material came from naive CD8+ T cells from blood, with Jurkat cell RNA spiked in. The source is a human donor in good health. Some libraries in this study had Jurkat cell RNA spiked in. Both conserved end residues are part of each CDR3. D genes are given only for firm matches. Rows may omit the clone size; those that give it use once, few, many or a size class.

v_gene	j_gene	d_gene	abundance	CDR3aa	CDR3nt
TRBV5-6	TRBJ2-7	NA	few	CASSLEASEFFYEQYF	TGTGCCAGCAGCTTGGAAGCGTCGGAGTTCTTCTACGAGCAGTACTTC
TRBV7-8	TRBJ1-1	NA	NA	CASSFDPNTEAFF	TGTGCCAGCAGCTTTGACCCGAACACTGAAGCTTTCTTT
TRBV12-3/TRBV12-4	TRBJ2-1	NA	NA	CASSPDETYNEQFF	TGTGCCAGCAGCCCGGACGAAACCTACAATGAGCAGTTCTTC
TRBV14	TRBJ2-7	NA	many	CASSQEARDEQYF	TGTGCCAGCAGCCAAGAGGCCCGGGACGAGCAGTACTTC
TRBV28	TRBJ2-3	TRBD2	NA	CASSLPTERESTDTQYF	TGTGCCAGCAGTTTGCCTACGGAGCGGGAGAGCACAGATACGCAGTATTTT
TRBV9	TRBJ2-7	TRBD1	few	CASSPGQGAVEQYF	TGTGCCAGCAGCCCAGGACAGGGGGCCGTCGAGCAGTACTTC
TRBV5-1	TRBJ2-3	NA	many	CASSLAGGATSTDTQYF	TGCGCCAGCAGCTTGGCTGGGGGGGCAACTAGCACAGATACGCAGTATTTT
TRBV9	TRBJ2-7	NA	NA	CASSVWGTSYEQYF	TGTGCCAGCAGCGTATGGGGCACAAGCTACGAGCAGTACTTC
TRBV12-3/TRBV12-4	TRBJ1-4	NA	NA	CASSLSDYEKLFF	TGTGCCAGCAGTTTATCCGATTACGAAAAACTGTTTTTT
TRBV19	TRBJ2-5	NA	NA	CASSPIGAASQETQYF	TGTGCCAGTAGCCCTATAGGGGCCGCTTCCCAAGAGACCCAGTACTTC
TRBV24-1	TRBJ2-2	NA	NA	CATSDFPGSRGGTGELFF	TGTGCCACCAGTGATTTCCCGGGTAGCAGGGGTGGCACCGGGGAGCTGTTTTTT
TRBV6-6	TRBJ1-1	NA	many	CASSQTVTNTEAFF	TGTGCCAGCAGTCAGACGGTAACGAACACTGAAGCTTTCTTT
TRBV27	TRBJ1-1	TRBD1	NA	CASSLASRGTEAFF	TGTGCCAGCAGTTTAGCTTCCAGGGGGACTGAAGCTTTCTTT
TRBV20-1	TRBJ2-3	NA	few	CSAREGGQSTDTQYF	TGCAGTGCTAGGGAGGGGGGCCAAAGCACAGATACGCAGTATTTT
TRBV4-1	TRBJ2-1	TRBD2	few	CASSQTSGRANEQFF	TGCGCCAGCAGCCAAACTAGCGGGAGGGCCAATGAGCAGTTCTTC
TRBV4-3	TRBJ1-1	TRBD1	few	CASSQDLGGGSTEAFF	TGCGCCAGCAGCCAAGATCTAGGGGGCGGGAGCACTGAAGCTTTCTTT
TRBV7-9	TRBJ1-2	TRBD1	few	CASSHIGTGGIYGYTF	TGTGCCAGCAGCCATATCGGGACAGGGGGGATCTATGGCTACACCTTC
TRBV9	TRBJ1-6	NA	many	CASSVENSPLHF	TGTGCCAGCAGCGTCGAGAATTCACCCCTCCACTTT
TRBV19	TRBJ1-2	NA	NA	CASSPMVDINGYTF	TGTGCCAGTAGCCCCATGGTCGACATCAATGGCTACACCTTC
TRBV19	TRBJ2-2	TRBD2	many	CATRLAGFSTGELFF	TGTGCCACCAGACTAGCGGGATTTAGCACCGGGGAGCTGTTTTTT
TRBV5-6	TRBJ2-3	NA	NA	CASGLVPGNTDTQYF	TGTGCCAGCGGCTTGGTTCCGGGTAACACAGATACGCAGTATTTT
TRBV7-9	TRBJ1-1	NA	once	CASSLIGVRDTEAFF	TGTGCCAGCAGCCTTATAGGAGTTCGGGACACTGAAGCTTTCTTT
TRBV4-3	TRBJ2-2	TRBD2	NA	CASSQDRRGADTGELFF	TGCGCCAGCAGCCAAGATAGGCGGGGGGCCGACACCGGGGAGCTGTTTTTT
TRBV27	TRBJ1-1	NA	NA	CASSFGYHIEAFF	TGTGCCAGCAGTTTCGGCTACCACATTGAAGCTTTCTTT
TRBV10-2	TRBJ1-1	TRBD1	many	CASSETGQGSAEAFF	TGCGCCAGCAGTGAGACGGGACAGGGATCAGCTGAAGCTTTCTTT
TRBV12-3/TRBV12-4	TRBJ2-3	NA	NA	CASSFGPKATDTQYF	TGTGCCAGCAGTTTTGGGCCCAAAGCCACAGATACGCAGTATTTT
TRBV19	TRBJ1-1	NA	few	CASGWGAEAFF	TGTGCCAGTGGTTGGGGCGCTGAAGCTTTCTTT
TRBV5-4	TRBJ2-3	NA	many	CASSWTGTSTDTQYF	TGTGCCAGCAGCTGGACGGGCACTAGCACAGATACGCAGTATTTT
TRBV4-3	TRBJ1-3	NA	many	CASSQDSGTTGNTIYF	TGCGCCAGCAGCCAAGATTCCGGGACAACTGGAAACACCATATATTTT
TRBV12-3/TRBV12-4	TRBJ2-5	NA	few	CASRPPKYQETQYF	TGTGCCAGCAGGCCACCGAAGTACCAAGAGACCCAGTACTTC